Below are 18 T cell receptor beta chains sequenced from a single sample in a study of blood T cell repertoires in COVID-19. TCRdb's table, derived via immunoSEQ multiplex PCR, lists solely in-frame clones and lacks some. The sample contains about 150,000 clones, 75% to 90% of which appear only once. The sequenced sample consisted of peripheral blood. Receptors originate from a woman between 70 and 85 years old with acute or convalescent COVID-19.

The chain uses TRBV6-2 or TRBV6-3 and TRBJ2-1, with 16 bases fitting TRBD2. The V gene's germline CDR1 is MNHEY and CDR2 SVGEGT. The CDR3 contains 19 residues. J lost 4 bases, V lost 5 bases, and 11 bases had no gene match. As DNA, the CDR3 is TGTGCCAGCAGTGACCCCGGGACTAGCGGGGGGGGGATATACAATGAGCAGTTCTTC. Its protein is CASSDPGTSGGGIYNEQFF.

J is TRBJ1-1 and V is TRBV5-1; D gene uncertain. The CDR3 extends over 15 amino acids. V gave up 5 bases and J gave up 2 bases, with 16 bases separating them. CDR1 and CDR2 from the germline V gene are SGHRS and YFSETQ. The CDR3 DNA sequence: TGCGCCAGCAGTTGGTCTGGGGAGGGTAACACTGAAGCTTTCTTT. Amino acids: CASSWSGEGNTEAFF. The complete variable domain, with remaining parts taken from reference TRBV5-1 and TRBJ1-1, reads KAGVTQTPRYLIKTRGQQVTLSCSPISGHRSVSWYQQTPGQGLQFLFEYFSETQRNKGNFPGRFSGRQFSNSRSEMNVSTLELGDSALYLCASSWSGEGNTEAFFGQGTRLTVV.

The CDR3 coding sequence is TGTGCCAGCAGTCGGACAGGGCGGAATCAGCCCCAGCATTTT. Amino acid sequence: CASSRTGRNQPQHF. The genes are TRBV6-5 and TRBJ1-5; 8 bases are a match to TRBD1. The CDR3 totals 14 residues. With V trimmed by 5 bases and J by 4 bases, 4 bases remained unmatched. The V gene's germline CDR1 is MNHEY and CDR2 SVGAGI.

The chain uses TRBV19 and TRBJ2-1; 10 positions match TRBD1. V lost 5 bases and J lost 3; bases outside the gene matches: 4. The CDR3 is made up of 15 amino acids. Germline-derived CDR1 and CDR2 are LNHDA and SQIVND (reference sequence). The CDR3 DNA follows: TGTGCCAGTAGTGAGACAGGGGGCGTCTACAATGAGCAGTTCTTC. It is translated as CASSETGGVYNEQFF.

The chain carries TRBV6-5 and TRBJ1-4, with no clear D. Trimming cost V 0 bases and J 8 bases, with 10 bases left between them. From germline, CDR1 is MNHEY and CDR2 SVGAGI. The CDR3 runs 14 residues. CDR3 sequence: CASSYSGVGEKLFF. Written as DNA, the CDR3 is TGTGCCAGCAGTTACTCCGGGGTTGGGGAAAAACTGTTTTTT.

The DNA for the CDR3 is TGTGCCTGCCCAGGGGAATTGACTGAAGCTTTCTTT. As protein: CACPGELTEAFF. The chain combines TRBV7-9 with TRBJ1-1; a possible D gene is TRBD1 (6 bases). Trimming cost V 11 bases and J 5 bases, with 15 bases left between them. The CDR3 is 12 residues long. Germline assignment: CDR1 SEHNR and CDR2 FQNEAQ (reference sequence).

The V and J genes are TRBV4-2 and TRBJ2-7, with TRBD2 as a possible D gene (6 bases). CDR1 LGHNA and CDR2 YNFKEQ come from the germline V gene. This CDR3 is built from 16 residues. V was clipped by 0 bases and J by 0 bases, with 12 bases between them. The CDR3 nucleotides read TGTGCCAGCAGCCAAGAAACCGGGGGAAGCTCCTACGAGCAGTACTTC. Translation: CASSQETGGSSYEQYF.

The genes are TRBV2 and TRBJ2-1, with D perhaps matching TRBD1 (6 bases). There are 15 residues in the CDR3. The ends were cut back, 5 bases at V and 3 bases at J, with 14 bases in the middle. Germline V gene data show CDR1 as SNHLY and CDR2 as FYNNEI. The CDR3 sequence: CASSHRELGYNEQFF. The CDR3 DNA sequence: TGTGCCAGCAGTCACAGGGAGTTGGGCTACAATGAGCAGTTCTTC.

The chain has TRBV19 and TRBJ1-5, with 8 bases lining up with TRBD1. CDR1 LNHDA and CDR2 SQIVND come from the germline V gene (reference sequence). This CDR3 comprises 15 residues. With 4 bases clipped from V and 4 bases from J, the junction kept 6 bases outside the gene matches. CDR3 in DNA: TGTGCCAGTAGTACAGGGACAGGAGGGAATCAGCCCCAGCATTTT. Translating gives CASSTGTGGNQPQHF. Drawing the rest from reference TRBV19 and TRBJ1-5, the complete variable domain is DGGITQSPKYLFRKEGQNVTLSCEQNLNHDAMYWYRQDPGQGLRLIYYSQIVNDFQKGDIAEGYSVSREKKESFPLTVTSAQKNPTAFYLCASSTGTGGNQPQHFGDGTRLSIL.

The J gene is TRBJ2-5, the V gene TRBV28, with D possibly being TRBD1 (6 bases). This CDR3 has 12 residues. V was cut by 6 bases and J by 5 bases, with 10 bases left in between. Germline CDR1 is MDHEN and CDR2 is SYDVKM. CDR3 protein: CASRGTLETQYF. The CDR3 region has the DNA TGTGCCAGCAGGGGGACATTGGAGACCCAGTACTTC.

The rearrangement joins TRBV5-6 to TRBJ2-5; 8 positions agree with TRBD2. Germline V CDR1 and CDR2: SGHDT, YYEEEE. The trim removed 4 bases at V and 5 bases at J, leaving 7 bases unmatched. The length of the CDR3 is 14 residues. The CDR3 nucleotides read TGTGCCAGCAGCCTACGGGGGGGCCTGGAGACCCAGTACTTC. It is translated as CASSLRGGLETQYF.

This clone appeared once. The chain links TRBV4-3 to TRBJ1-6, with 7 nucleotides matching TRBD1. Germline assignment: CDR1 LGHNA and CDR2 YSLEER. Trimming took 4 bases from V and 6 from J; bases not matched to a gene: 6. The CDR3 loop spans 15 amino acids. DNA of the CDR3: TGCGCCAGCAGCCCGACAGGGTCTAGTAATTCACCCCTCCACTTT. Translation: CASSPTGSSNSPLHF.

V gene TRBV6-5 combines with J gene TRBJ1-6; 7 bases are a match to TRBD1. The J segment lost 10 bases and the V segment lost 8 bases, leaving 14 bases of the junction unmatched. The CDR3 length is 15 residues. Per the germline V gene, CDR1 is MNHEY and CDR2 is SVGAGI. CDR3 in amino acids: CASRNSGTDSSPLHF. The DNA for the CDR3 is TGTGCCAGCCGGAATTCCGGGACAGACAGCTCACCCCTCCACTTT.

The chain has TRBV14 and TRBJ2-5; D not resolved. V was pared by 8 bases and J by 4 bases, with 8 bases between. This CDR3 contains 11 residues. Germline CDR1 is SGHDN and CDR2 is FVKESK. In nucleotides, the CDR3 is TGTGCCAGCGCGGCCGGAGAGACCCAGTACTTC. Its translation is CASAAGETQYF.

This chain joins TRBV19 and TRBJ1-1; D is perhaps TRBD1 (5 bases). Between the trimmed V and J ends, which lost 2 bases and 4 bases, there was a span of 14 bases. The CDR3 has 15 residues. CDR1 is LNHDA, CDR2 SQIVND, per germline (reference sequence). CDR3 DNA sequence: TGTGCCAGTAGTATAACGGGGGTTGGGAGCACTGAAGCTTTCTTT. Translated: CASSITGVGSTEAFF.

The chain couples TRBV6-5 to TRBJ1-1; 10 bases fit TRBD1. CDR3 length: 16 amino acids. With V trimmed by 0 bases and J by 4 bases, 5 bases remained unmatched. CDR1 is MNHEY, CDR2 SVGAGI, per germline. CDR3 in DNA: TGTGCCAGCAGTTACTCAAGACAGGGGGCCAGCACTGAAGCTTTCTTT. It translates to CASSYSRQGASTEAFF.

This sequence joins TRBV27 and TRBJ1-1; TRBD1 matches at 8 bases. Losses at the gene ends were 2 bases for V and 7 bases for J; bases not matched to a gene: 6. Germline V gene data show CDR1 as MNHEY and CDR2 as SMNVEV (reference sequence). The CDR3 runs 14 residues. CDR3 amino acids: CASSLAGGIGEAFF. The CDR3 nucleotides read TGTGCCAGCAGTTTAGCAGGGGGCATCGGTGAAGCTTTCTTT.

The V and J genes are TRBV28 and TRBJ1-5; 10 nucleotides agree with TRBD1. This CDR3 has 16 residues. CDR1 and CDR2 (germline): MDHEN, SYDVKM. V was clipped by 2 bases and J by 5 bases; unmatched bases: 6. CDR3 bases: TGTGCCAGCAGTTTAGGGACAGGGGTCCCTCATCAGCCCCAGCATTTT. It yields the protein CASSLGTGVPHQPQHF.